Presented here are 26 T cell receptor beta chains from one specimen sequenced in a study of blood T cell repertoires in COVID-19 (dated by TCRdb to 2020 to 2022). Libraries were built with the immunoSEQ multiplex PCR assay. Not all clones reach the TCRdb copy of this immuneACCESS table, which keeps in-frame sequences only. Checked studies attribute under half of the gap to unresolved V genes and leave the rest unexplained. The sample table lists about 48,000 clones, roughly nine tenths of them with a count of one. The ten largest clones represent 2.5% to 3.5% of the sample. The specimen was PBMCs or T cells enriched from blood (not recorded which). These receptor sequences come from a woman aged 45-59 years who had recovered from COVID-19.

CDR3 amino acids: CASSLYGVSGQETQYF. The CDR3 DNA reads as TGTGCCAGCAGCTTGTACGGCGTTAGCGGGCAAGAGACCCAGTACTTC. The rearrangement joins TRBV5-5 to TRBJ2-5; TRBD2 aligns across 7 bases. Germline CDR1 and CDR2: SGHKS and YYEKEE (reference sequence). The CDR3 covers 16 residues. V lost 1 base and J lost 2; bases outside the gene matches: 8.

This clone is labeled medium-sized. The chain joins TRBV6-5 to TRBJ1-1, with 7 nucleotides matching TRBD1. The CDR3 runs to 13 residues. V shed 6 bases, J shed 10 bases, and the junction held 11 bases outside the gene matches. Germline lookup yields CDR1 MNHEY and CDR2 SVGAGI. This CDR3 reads CASRTRAQGVAFF. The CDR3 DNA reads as TGTGCCAGCAGGACCAGAGCGCAGGGGGTAGCTTTCTTT.

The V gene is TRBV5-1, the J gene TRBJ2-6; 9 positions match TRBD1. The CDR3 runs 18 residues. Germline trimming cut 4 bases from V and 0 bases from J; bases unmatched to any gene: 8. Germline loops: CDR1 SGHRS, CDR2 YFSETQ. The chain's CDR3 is CASSPDGQGNSGANVLTF. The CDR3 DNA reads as TGCGCCAGCAGCCCGGACGGACAGGGGAACTCTGGGGCCAACGTCCTGACTTTC.

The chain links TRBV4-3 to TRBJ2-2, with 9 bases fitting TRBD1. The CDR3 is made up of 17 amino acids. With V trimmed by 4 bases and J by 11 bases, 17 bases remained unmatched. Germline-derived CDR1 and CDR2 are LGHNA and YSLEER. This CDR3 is CASSPTLPGTGPAELFF. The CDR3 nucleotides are TGCGCCAGCAGCCCGACCTTACCGGGGACAGGGCCCGCTGAGCTGTTTTTT.

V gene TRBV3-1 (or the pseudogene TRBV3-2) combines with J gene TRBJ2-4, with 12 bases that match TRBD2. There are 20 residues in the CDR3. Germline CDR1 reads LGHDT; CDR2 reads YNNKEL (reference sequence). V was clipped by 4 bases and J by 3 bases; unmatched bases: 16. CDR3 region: CASSRPFGLAGGYDKNIQYF. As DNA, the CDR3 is TGTGCCAGCAGCCGCCCCTTTGGGCTAGCGGGAGGGTATGACAAAAACATTCAGTACTTC.

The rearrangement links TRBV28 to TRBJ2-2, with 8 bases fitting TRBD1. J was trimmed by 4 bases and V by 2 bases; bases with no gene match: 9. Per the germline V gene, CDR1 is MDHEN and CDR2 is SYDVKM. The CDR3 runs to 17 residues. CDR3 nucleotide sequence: TGTGCCAGCAGTTTACGTCTTCAGGGGGCGGGCACCGGGGAGCTGTTTTTT. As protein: CASSLRLQGAGTGELFF.

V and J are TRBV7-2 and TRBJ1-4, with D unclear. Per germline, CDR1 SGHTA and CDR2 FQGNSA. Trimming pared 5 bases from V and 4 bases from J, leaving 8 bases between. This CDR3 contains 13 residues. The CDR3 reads CASSGQYNEKLFF. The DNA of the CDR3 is TGTGCCAGCAGCGGGCAGTATAATGAAAAACTGTTTTTT. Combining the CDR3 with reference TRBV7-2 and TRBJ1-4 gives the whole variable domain GAGVSQSPSNKVTEKGKDVELRCDPISGHTALYWYRQSLGQGLEFLIYFQGNSAPDKSGLPSDRFSAERTGGSVSTLTIQRTQQEDSAVYLCASSGQYNEKLFFGSGTQLSVL.

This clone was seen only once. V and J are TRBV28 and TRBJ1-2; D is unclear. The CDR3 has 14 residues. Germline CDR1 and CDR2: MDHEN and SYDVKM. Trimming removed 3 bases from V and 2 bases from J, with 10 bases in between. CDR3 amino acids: CASSLYPRNYGYTF. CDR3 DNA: TGTGCCAGCAGTTTGTATCCTCGGAACTATGGCTACACCTTC.

CDR3: CASKARATNEKLFF. CDR3 nucleotide sequence: TGTGCCAGCAAGGCCCGGGCAACTAATGAAAAACTGTTTTTT. The V gene is TRBV28, the J gene TRBJ1-4; D call uncertain. CDR1 MDHEN and CDR2 SYDVKM come from the germline V gene. The ends were cut back, 7 bases at V and 0 bases at J, with 9 bases in the middle. This CDR3 has 14 amino acids.

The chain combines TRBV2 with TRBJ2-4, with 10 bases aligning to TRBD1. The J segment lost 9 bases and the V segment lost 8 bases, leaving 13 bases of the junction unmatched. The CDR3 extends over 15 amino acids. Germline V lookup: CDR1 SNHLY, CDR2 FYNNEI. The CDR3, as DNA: TGTGCCAGCGCAAAACCGACAGGGGGCTCCCCCATTCAGTACTTC. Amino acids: CASAKPTGGSPIQYF.

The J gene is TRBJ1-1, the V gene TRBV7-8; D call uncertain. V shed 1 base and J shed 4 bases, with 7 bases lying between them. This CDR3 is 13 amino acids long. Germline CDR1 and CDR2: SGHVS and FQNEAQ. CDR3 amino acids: CASSLVEGTEAFF. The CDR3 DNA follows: TGTGCCAGCAGCTTAGTAGAGGGCACTGAAGCTTTCTTT. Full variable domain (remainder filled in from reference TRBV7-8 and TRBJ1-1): GAGVSQSPRYKVAKRGQDVALRCDPISGHVSLFWYQQALGQGPEFLTYFQNEAQLDKSGLPSDRFFAERPEGSVSTLKIQRTQQEDSAVYLCASSLVEGTEAFFGQGTRLTVV.

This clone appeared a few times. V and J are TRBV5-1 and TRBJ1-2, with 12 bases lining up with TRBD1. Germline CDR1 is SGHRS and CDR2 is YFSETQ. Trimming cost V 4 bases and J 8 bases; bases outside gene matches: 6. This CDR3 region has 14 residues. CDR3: CASSRGTGGLGYTF. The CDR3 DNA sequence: TGCGCCAGCAGCCGCGGGACAGGGGGCTTAGGCTACACCTTC.

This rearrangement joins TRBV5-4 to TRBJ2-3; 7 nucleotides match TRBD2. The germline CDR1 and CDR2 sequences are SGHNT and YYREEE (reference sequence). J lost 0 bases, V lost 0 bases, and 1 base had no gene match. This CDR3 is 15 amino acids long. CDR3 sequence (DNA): TGTGCCAGCAGCTTGGGTAGCGGGAGCACAGATACGCAGTATTTT. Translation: CASSLGSGSTDTQYF.

The CDR3 protein is CASSSGNSPLHF. The CDR3 DNA is TGTGCCAGCAGCTCGGGTAATTCACCCCTCCACTTT. The rearrangement joins TRBV7-3 to TRBJ1-6; D unclear. Trimming took 4 bases from V and 6 from J, leaving 4 bases between them. This CDR3 is built from 12 residues. The germline gives CDR1 SGHTA, CDR2 FQGTGA.

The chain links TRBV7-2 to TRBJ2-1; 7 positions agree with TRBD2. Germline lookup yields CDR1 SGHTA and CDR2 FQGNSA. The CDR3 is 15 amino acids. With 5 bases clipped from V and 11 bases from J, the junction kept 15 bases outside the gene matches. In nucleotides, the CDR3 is TGTGCCAGCAGCACCCGAGCGGGACCTCCCCTTAAGCAGTTCTTC. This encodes CASSTRAGPPLKQFF.

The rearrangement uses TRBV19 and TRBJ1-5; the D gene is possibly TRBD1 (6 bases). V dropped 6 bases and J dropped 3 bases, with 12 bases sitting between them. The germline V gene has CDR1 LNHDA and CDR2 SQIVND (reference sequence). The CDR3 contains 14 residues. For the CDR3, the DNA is TGTGCCAGTAGCCCCGACAGGAACAATCAGCCCCAGCATTTT. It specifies CASSPDRNNQPQHF.

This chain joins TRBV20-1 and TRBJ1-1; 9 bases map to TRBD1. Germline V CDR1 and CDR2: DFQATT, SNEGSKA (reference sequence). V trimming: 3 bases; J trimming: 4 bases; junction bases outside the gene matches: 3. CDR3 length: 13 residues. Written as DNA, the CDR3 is TGCAGTGCTAGTGGGACAGGGCCCACTGAAGCTTTCTTT. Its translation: CSASGTGPTEAFF.

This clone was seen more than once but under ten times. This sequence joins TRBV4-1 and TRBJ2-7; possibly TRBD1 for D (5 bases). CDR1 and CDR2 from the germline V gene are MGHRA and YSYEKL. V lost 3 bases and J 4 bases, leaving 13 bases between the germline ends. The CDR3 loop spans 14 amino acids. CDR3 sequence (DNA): TGCGCCAGCAGCCATCCAATGAAGGGGTACGAGCAGTACTTC. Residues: CASSHPMKGYEQYF.

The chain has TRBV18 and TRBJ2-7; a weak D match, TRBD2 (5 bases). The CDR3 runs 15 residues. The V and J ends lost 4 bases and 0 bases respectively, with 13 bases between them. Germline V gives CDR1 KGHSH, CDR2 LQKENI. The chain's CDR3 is CASSQDFTPSYEQYF. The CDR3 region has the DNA TGTGCCAGCTCACAGGACTTTACCCCCTCCTACGAGCAGTACTTC.

CDR3 sequence reads: CASSDTGAPNTEAFF. CDR3 sequence (DNA): TGCGCCAGCAGTGACACAGGGGCCCCTAACACTGAAGCTTTCTTT. V is TRBV10-1 and J is TRBJ1-1; 7 positions agree with TRBD1. Germline V gene lookup returns CDR1 WNHNN and CDR2 SYGVQD (reference sequence). J gave up 2 bases and V 3 bases, and 6 bases lay outside the gene matches. The CDR3 is 15 amino acids.

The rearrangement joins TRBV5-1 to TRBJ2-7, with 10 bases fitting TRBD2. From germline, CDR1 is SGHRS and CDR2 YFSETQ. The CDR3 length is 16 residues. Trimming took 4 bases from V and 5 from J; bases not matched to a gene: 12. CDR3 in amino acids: CASSPPSGRAWNEQYF. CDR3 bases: TGCGCCAGCAGCCCGCCCAGCGGGAGGGCCTGGAACGAGCAGTACTTC. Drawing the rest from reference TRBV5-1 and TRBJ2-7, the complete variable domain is KAGVTQTPRYLIKTRGQQVTLSCSPISGHRSVSWYQQTPGQGLQFLFEYFSETQRNKGNFPGRFSGRQFSNSRSEMNVSTLELGDSALYLCASSPPSGRAWNEQYFGPGTRLTVT.

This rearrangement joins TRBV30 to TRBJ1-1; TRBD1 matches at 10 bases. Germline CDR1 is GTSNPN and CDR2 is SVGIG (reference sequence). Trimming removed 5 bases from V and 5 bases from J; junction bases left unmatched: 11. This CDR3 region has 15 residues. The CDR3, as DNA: TGTGCCTGGGAAAGACAGGGGGCGCGTAGGACTGAAGCTTTCTTT. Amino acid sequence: CAWERQGARRTEAFF. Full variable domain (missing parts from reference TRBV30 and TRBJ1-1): SQTIHQWPATLVQPVGSPLSLECTVEGTSNPNLYWYRQAAGRGLQLLFYSVGIGQISSEVPQNLSASRPQDRQFILSSKKLLLSDSGFYLCAWERQGARRTEAFFGQGTRLTVV.

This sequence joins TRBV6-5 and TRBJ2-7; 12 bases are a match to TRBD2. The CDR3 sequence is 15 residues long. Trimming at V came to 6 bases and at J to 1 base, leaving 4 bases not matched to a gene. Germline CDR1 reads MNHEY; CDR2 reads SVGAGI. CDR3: CASSHGLAGSYEQYF. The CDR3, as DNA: TGTGCCAGCAGCCATGGACTAGCGGGGTCCTACGAGCAGTACTTC.

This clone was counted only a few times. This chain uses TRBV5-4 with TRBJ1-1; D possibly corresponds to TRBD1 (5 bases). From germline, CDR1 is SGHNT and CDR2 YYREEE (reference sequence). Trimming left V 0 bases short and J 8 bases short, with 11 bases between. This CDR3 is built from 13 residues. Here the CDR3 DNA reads TGTGCCAGCAGCTTGGTCGCGCGGACAGAAGCTTTCTTT. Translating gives CASSLVARTEAFF.

CDR3 in amino acids: CASSQVVTPTSGNTIYF. CDR3 nucleotides: TGTGCCAGCAGCCAAGTTGTGACACCAACCTCTGGAAACACCATATATTTT. The rearrangement joins TRBV4-2 to TRBJ1-3; D unresolved. Germline V lookup: CDR1 LGHNA, CDR2 YNFKEQ. The CDR3 has 17 residues. V lost 1 base to trimming and J lost 0 bases, with 13 bases between them.

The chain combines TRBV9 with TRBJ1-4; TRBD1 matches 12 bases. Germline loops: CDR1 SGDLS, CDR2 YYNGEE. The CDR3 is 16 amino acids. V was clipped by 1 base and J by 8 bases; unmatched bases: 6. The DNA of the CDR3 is TGTGCCAGCAGCGTAATGGGACAGGGGGCAGAAGAAAAACTGTTTTTT. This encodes CASSVMGQGAEEKLFF.